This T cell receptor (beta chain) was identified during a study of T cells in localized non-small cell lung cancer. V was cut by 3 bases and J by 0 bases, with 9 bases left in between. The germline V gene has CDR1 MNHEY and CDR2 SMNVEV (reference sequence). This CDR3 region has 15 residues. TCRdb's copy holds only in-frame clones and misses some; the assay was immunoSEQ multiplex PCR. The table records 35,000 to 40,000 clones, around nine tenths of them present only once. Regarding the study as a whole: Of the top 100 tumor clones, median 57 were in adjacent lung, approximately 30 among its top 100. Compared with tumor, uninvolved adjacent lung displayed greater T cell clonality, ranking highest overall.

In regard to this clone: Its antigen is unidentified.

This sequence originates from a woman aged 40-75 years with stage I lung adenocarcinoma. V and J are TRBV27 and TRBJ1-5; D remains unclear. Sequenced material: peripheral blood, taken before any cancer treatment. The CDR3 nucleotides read TGTGCCAGCAGTTTGTTGGCTCATAGCAATCAGCCCCAGCATTTT. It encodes CASSLLAHSNQPQHF.